This passage covers 21 T cell receptor beta chains from one sample sequenced in a study of CD8 T cells in ankylosing spondylitis. No antigen has been assigned to these receptors. TCRdb re-called the 5' RACE reads with MiXCR, one entry per CDR3 protein. The repertoire includes a few hundred thousand distinct CDR3 sequences, more than 9.5% of them detected once, and almost 7% sits in the top ten. Study-wide points: Eight highly homologous variants formed a TCR beta motif that appeared characteristic of ankylosing spondylitis blood.

Sequenced: blood, either unsorted or a sorted T cell fraction (not recorded which). Receptor source: a male donor with ankylosing spondylitis.

This clonotype was seen more than once but under ten times. The chain joins TRBV29-1 to TRBJ1-2; D call uncertain. Trimming took 0 bases from V and 4 from J, leaving 9 bases between them. Germline-derived CDR1 and CDR2 are SQVTM and ANQGSEA. There are 13 residues in the CDR3. Here the CDR3 reads CSVEELGFYGYTF. The CDR3, as DNA: TGCAGCGTTGAAGAGTTAGGGTTCTATGGCTACACCTTC. Together with reference TRBV29-1 and TRBJ1-2, the CDR3 gives the full variable domain: SAVISQKPSRDICQRGTSLTIQCQVDSQVTMMFWYRQQPGQSLTLIATANQGSEATYESGFVIDKFPISRPNLTFSTLTVSNMSPEDSSIYLCSVEELGFYGYTFGSGTRLTVV.

The chain employs TRBV11-2 and TRBJ2-3, with D tentatively TRBD1 or TRBD2 (6 bases each). The CDR3 is made up of 16 amino acids. Germline V gene data show CDR1 as SGHAT and CDR2 as FQNNGV. The ends were cut back, 1 base at V and 0 bases at J, with 11 bases in the middle. The CDR3 is CASSLGGAASTDTQYF. DNA of the CDR3: TGTGCCAGCAGCTTAGGGGGGGCTGCTAGCACAGATACGCAGTATTTT.

This clonotype was recorded a few times. The CDR3, as DNA: TGTGCCAGTTCCGGGACAGCCCCCTATGGCTACACCTTC. Translated, it gives CASSGTAPYGYTF. This chain links TRBV3-1 with TRBJ1-2, with 7 bases fitting TRBD1. Germline loops: CDR1 LGHDT, CDR2 YNNKEL (reference sequence). The CDR3 extends over 13 amino acids. J lost 4 bases, V lost 9 bases, and 8 bases had no gene match.

This clonotype was observed a few times. The J gene is TRBJ2-3, the V gene TRBV3-1; TRBD2 matches 10 bases. This CDR3 is 17 amino acids long. Trimming removed 1 base from V and 3 bases from J; junction bases left unmatched: 7. Germline V gene lookup returns CDR1 LGHDT and CDR2 YNNKEL (reference sequence). The CDR3 sequence is CASSQGPSGSSTDTQYF. The CDR3, as DNA: TGTGCCAGCAGCCAAGGCCCTAGCGGGAGTTCGACAGATACGCAGTATTTT.

The chain has TRBV20-1 and TRBJ2-5, with 15 bases identical to TRBD2. Germline CDR1 is DFQATT and CDR2 is SNEGSKA (reference sequence). The CDR3 covers 15 residues. The V segment lost 5 bases and the J segment 2 bases; nucleotides outside the gene matches: 3. The CDR3 nucleotides are TGCAGTGCTTGGACTAGCGGGAGGGAACAAGAGACCCAGTACTTC. This translates into CSAWTSGREQETQYF.

This clonotype was picked up a small number of times. This chain connects TRBV29-1 to TRBJ1-2; 9 bases align to TRBD1. CDR1 SQVTM and CDR2 ANQGSEA come from the germline V gene. This CDR3 is 14 amino acids long. After removal of 3 bases from V and 5 bases from J, the junction contained 7 bases not matched to a gene. Here the CDR3 DNA reads TGCAGCGTTGACCCGACCGGGACAGGGTATGGCTACACCTTC. Encoded protein: CSVDPTGTGYGYTF.

J is TRBJ2-4 and V is TRBV20-1; D is possibly TRBD1 (6 bases). Deletions cut 3 bases from V and 2 bases from J, with 14 bases between. The CDR3 consists of 15 residues. Germline values: CDR1 DFQATT, CDR2 SNEGSKA (reference sequence). The CDR3 coding sequence is TGCAGTGCTAGCCTTACAGGGACGACCAAAAACATTCAGTACTTC. It specifies CSASLTGTTKNIQYF.

The rearrangement links TRBV5-1 to TRBJ2-3, with 12 bases aligning to TRBD2. After removal of 4 bases from V and 4 bases from J, the junction contained 4 bases not matched to a gene. Germline CDR1 and CDR2: SGHRS and YFSETQ. The CDR3 spans 15 residues. The DNA for the CDR3 is TGCGCCAGCAGCCCTCTAGCGGGAGGGCCAGATACGCAGTATTTT. Its protein is CASSPLAGGPDTQYF.

This clonotype came up once. The genes are TRBV29-1 and TRBJ1-2; no reliable D call. Germline V lookup: CDR1 SQVTM, CDR2 ANQGSEA. Deletions cut 0 bases from V and 4 bases from J, with 12 bases between. The CDR3 extends over 14 amino acids. The CDR3 DNA reads as TGCAGCGTTGAAGAACAAGGACTAGGCTATGGCTACACCTTC. Its protein is CSVEEQGLGYGYTF.

This clonotype has more than one count but fewer than ten. V gene TRBV7-9 combines with J gene TRBJ1-6; the D is unclear. Trimming removed 4 bases from V and 10 bases from J, with 8 bases in between. The CDR3 runs 12 residues. The germline V gene has CDR1 SEHNR and CDR2 FQNEAQ (reference sequence). The CDR3: CASSSGSSPLHF. The DNA for the CDR3 is TGTGCCAGCAGCTCCGGAAGCTCACCCCTCCACTTT.

The J gene is TRBJ1-4, the V gene TRBV11-1; 7 bases align to TRBD1. The ends lost 5 bases at V and 4 bases at J; junction bases unmatched: 16. CDR3 length equals 18 residues. Per germline, CDR1 SGHAT and CDR2 FQDESV (reference sequence). In nucleotides, the CDR3 is TGTGCCAGCAGCGGTAGGGACAGCCCTACCGACTATAATGAAAAACTGTTTTTT. Protein: CASSGRDSPTDYNEKLFF.

This clonotype appeared many times. The gene calls are TRBV20-1 and TRBJ1-1, with a tentative D call TRBD1 (6 bases). Germline V lookup: CDR1 DFQATT, CDR2 SNEGSKA (reference sequence). The length of the CDR3 is 13 residues. CDR3 region: CRAAGQLNTEAFF. CDR3 coding DNA: TGCAGAGCCGCGGGACAATTGAACACTGAAGCTTTCTTT.

The table lists this clonotype with a few counts. This chain joins TRBV12-5 and TRBJ2-1, with D unclear. The germline V and J ends were trimmed by 1 base and 6 bases, with 7 bases remaining between them. Germline V gives CDR1 LGHNT, CDR2 FRNRAP. This CDR3 is 13 amino acids long. The CDR3 sequence: CASGLGTGNEQFF. CDR3 coding DNA: TGTGCTAGTGGTTTGGGGACGGGCAATGAGCAGTTCTTC.

This clonotype showed up just a few times. The chain carries TRBV30 and TRBJ2-2; 9 bases line up with TRBD2. This CDR3 comprises 15 residues. In germline, CDR1 is GTSNPN, CDR2 SVGIG (reference sequence). With V trimmed by 2 bases and J by 3 bases, 4 bases remained unmatched. CDR3 nucleotides: TGTGCCTGGAGTAGACTAGCGGACGACACCGGGGAGCTGTTTTTT. Its protein is CAWSRLADDTGELFF.

This clonotype was recorded many times. The gene calls are TRBV20-1 and TRBJ2-3, with TRBD2 matching over 8 bases. V was clipped by 0 bases and J by 6 bases; unmatched bases: 5. The V gene's germline CDR1 is DFQATT and CDR2 SNEGSKA (reference sequence). This CDR3 comprises 14 residues. CDR3 coding DNA: TGCAGTGCTAGAGAGAGCGGGAGCAGGGATACGCAGTATTTT. As protein: CSARESGSRDTQYF.

This clonotype turned up a few times. The rearrangement uses TRBV20-1 and TRBJ1-1, with D tentatively TRBD1 (6 bases). Germline CDR1 is DFQATT and CDR2 is SNEGSKA (reference sequence). The ends were cut back, 0 bases at V and 7 bases at J, with 18 bases in the middle. The length of the CDR3 is 15 residues. The CDR3 DNA is TGCAGTGCTAGAGATGAAGAAACAGGGAAAATTGAAGCTTTCTTT. Its translation is CSARDEETGKIEAFF.

This clonotype was seen more than once but under ten times. The chain recombines TRBV7-8 with TRBJ2-3; 11 nucleotides match TRBD1. CDR1 SGHVS and CDR2 FQNEAQ come from the germline V gene. The CDR3 consists of 18 residues. The junction had 11 bases not matched to a gene; V was cut back by 2 bases and J by 4 bases. CDR3 nucleotide sequence: TGTGCCAGCAGCTTATACTGGGTCGGACAGGGGGCTGCAGATACGCAGTATTTT. Protein sequence: CASSLYWVGQGAADTQYF. The full variable domain, completed using reference TRBV7-8 and TRBJ2-3, is GAGVSQSPRYKVAKRGQDVALRCDPISGHVSLFWYQQALGQGPEFLTYFQNEAQLDKSGLPSDRFFAERPEGSVSTLKIQRTQQEDSAVYLCASSLYWVGQGAADTQYFGPGTRLTVL.

J is TRBJ2-2 and V is TRBV20-1; D gene unclear. Germline CDR1 DFQATT, CDR2 SNEGSKA (reference sequence). Trimming removed 1 base at V and 2 bases at J, with 11 bases between. This CDR3 is 15 amino acids long. CDR3 nucleotides: TGCAGTGCTAGAGGGATGGCCACTAACACCGGGGAGCTGTTTTTT. Protein sequence: CSARGMATNTGELFF.

Written as DNA, the CDR3 is TGCAGTGCTAGACCCACCGGGACTAGCGGGAGGGCCATTTATGAGCAGTTCTTC. It specifies CSARPTGTSGRAIYEQFF. This chain links TRBV20-1 with TRBJ2-1; 16 bases line up with TRBD2. J gave up 8 bases and V 2 bases, and 12 bases lay outside the gene matches. The V gene's germline CDR1 is DFQATT and CDR2 SNEGSKA (reference sequence). This CDR3 has 18 residues.

This chain connects TRBV6-1 to TRBJ1-5; D not resolved. Germline V gives CDR1 MNHNS, CDR2 SASEGT. The CDR3 has 15 residues. V dropped 6 bases and J dropped 0 bases, with 12 bases sitting between them. CDR3 loop: CASRPMTSSNQPQHF. The CDR3 nucleotides are TGTGCCAGCAGGCCTATGACATCTAGCAATCAGCCCCAGCATTTT.

The chain combines TRBV5-8 with TRBJ2-3, with D possibly TRBD2 on 6 matching bases. Trimming left V 4 bases short and J 5 bases short, with 17 bases between. Germline V CDR1 and CDR2: SGHTS, YDEGEE. This CDR3 comprises 15 residues. The CDR3 reads CASSRDGGSVDTQYF. The CDR3 DNA reads TGTGCCAGCAGCCGGGACGGGGGTTCGGTAGATACGCAGTATTTT.